This paragraph covers one T cell receptor (beta chain) sequence. What it recognizes is unknown. This PCR relied on a set of 60 Vbeta primers and 13 Jbeta primers. Measured with immunoSEQ multiplex PCR; TCRdb has only the in-frame clones, and not every one. The sample has fewer than 150,000 clones, over 75% seen once. These data come from a study of cytomegalovirus exposure and HLA in healthy donors. As for the study in general: Approximately 170 million T cells yielded around 120 million unique TCR beta sequences in earlier analysis. General study points: Cytomegalovirus status was reportedly diagnosed by the classifier with high sensitivity and specificity. Analyses of presence and absence presupposed an approximately uniform sequencing depth across donors.

Germline values: CDR1 MNHEY, CDR2 SMNVEV (reference sequence). CDR3 length: 11 amino acids. With 4 bases removed from V and 4 bases from J, the gap between germline ends came to 4 bases. The V gene is TRBV27, the J gene TRBJ1-1; D ambiguous. The sequence derives from a man aged 25 to 45 in good health. The specimen sequenced was PBMCs. The CDR3 is CASSSGTEAFF. In nucleotides, the CDR3 is TGTGCCAGCAGTTCAGGCACTGAAGCTTTCTTT.